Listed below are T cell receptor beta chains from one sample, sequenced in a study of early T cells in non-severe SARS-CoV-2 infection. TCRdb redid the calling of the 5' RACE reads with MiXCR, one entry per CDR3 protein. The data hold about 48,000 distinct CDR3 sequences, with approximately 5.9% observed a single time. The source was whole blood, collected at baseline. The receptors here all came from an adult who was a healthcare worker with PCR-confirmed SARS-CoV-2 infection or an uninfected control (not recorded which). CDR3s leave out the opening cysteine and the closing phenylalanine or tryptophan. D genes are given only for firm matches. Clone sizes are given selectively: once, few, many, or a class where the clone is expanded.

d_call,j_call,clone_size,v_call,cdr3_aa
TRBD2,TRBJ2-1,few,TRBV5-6,ASSRSGRSRNEQF
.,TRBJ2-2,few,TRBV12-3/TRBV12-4,ATPLSTGELF
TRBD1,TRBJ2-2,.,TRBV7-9,ASSFQGAGELF
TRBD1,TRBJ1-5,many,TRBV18,ASSPTGDNQPQH
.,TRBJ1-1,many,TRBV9,ASSVAAGKTEAF
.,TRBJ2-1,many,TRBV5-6,ASSMGRRDEQF
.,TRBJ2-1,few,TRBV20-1,SAKRVGDEQF
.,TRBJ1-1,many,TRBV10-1,ASSEPMGRRAF
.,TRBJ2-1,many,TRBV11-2,ASSSVAGASYNEQF
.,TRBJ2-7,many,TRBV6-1,ASSDGNTPEQY
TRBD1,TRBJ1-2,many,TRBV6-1,ASSASRDRRERYT
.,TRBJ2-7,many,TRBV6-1,ASSEAVVVPGQY
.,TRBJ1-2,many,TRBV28,ATGRGYT
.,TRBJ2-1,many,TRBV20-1,SARHGGAYNEQF
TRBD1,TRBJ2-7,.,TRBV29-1,SVPGTGVYEQY
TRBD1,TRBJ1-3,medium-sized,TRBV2,ASTSDRAGNTIY
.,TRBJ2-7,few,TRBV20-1,SGYKGLYEQY
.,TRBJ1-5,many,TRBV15,ATTSGRSGIGEDQPQH
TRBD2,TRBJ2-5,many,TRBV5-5,ASSLGGTKVETQY
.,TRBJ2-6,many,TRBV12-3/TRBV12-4,ASSFQASPNSGANVLT
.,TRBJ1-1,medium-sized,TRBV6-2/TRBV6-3,ASSYDTEAF
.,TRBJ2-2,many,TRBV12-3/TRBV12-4,ASTNHNGVNTGELF
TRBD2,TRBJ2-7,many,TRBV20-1,SASGRAGGAYEQY
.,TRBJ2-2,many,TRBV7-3,ASSPGPNTGELF
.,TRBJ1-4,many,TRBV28,ASSSGQDEKLF
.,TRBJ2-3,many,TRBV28,ASSFPDLFNPTDTQY
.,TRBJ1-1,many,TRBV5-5,ASSLLAGLGTEAF
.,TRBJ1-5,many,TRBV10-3,AISTDSNQPQH
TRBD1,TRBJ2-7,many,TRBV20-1,SARGTGGFHYEQY
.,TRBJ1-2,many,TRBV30,AWSVRRDYGYT
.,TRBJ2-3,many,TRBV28,ASEQPSTDTQY
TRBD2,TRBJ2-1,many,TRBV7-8,ASSQPSGGMYNEQF
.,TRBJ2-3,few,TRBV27,ASSLGIPGFTDTQY
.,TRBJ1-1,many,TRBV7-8,ASSLQQVVNTEAF
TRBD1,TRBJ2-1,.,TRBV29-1,SVIRTGVVSEQF
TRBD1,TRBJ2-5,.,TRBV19,ASSYRQGGQETQY